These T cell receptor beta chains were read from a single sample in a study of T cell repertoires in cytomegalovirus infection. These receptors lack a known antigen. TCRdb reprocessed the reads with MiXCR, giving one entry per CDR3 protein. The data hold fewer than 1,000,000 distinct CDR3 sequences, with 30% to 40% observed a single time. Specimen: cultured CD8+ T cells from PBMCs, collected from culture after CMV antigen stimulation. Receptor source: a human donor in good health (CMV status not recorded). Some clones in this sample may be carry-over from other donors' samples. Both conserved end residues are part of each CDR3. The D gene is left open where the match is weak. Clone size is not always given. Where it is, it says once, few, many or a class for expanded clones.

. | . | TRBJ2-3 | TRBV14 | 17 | TGTGCCAGCAGCCGTTGGGAGCGCGGGCGCGGGACAGATACGCAGTATTTT | CASSRWERGRGTDTQYF
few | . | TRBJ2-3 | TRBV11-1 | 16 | TGTGCCAGCAGCCCGGGAGGAGGGGGATACACAGATACGCAGTATTTT | CASSPGGGGYTDTQYF
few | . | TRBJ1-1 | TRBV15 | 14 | TGTGCCACCAGCAGGAGACCGGCGAACACTGAAGCTTTCTTT | CATSRRPANTEAFF
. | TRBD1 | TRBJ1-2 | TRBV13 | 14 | TGTGCCAGCAGCTCAGGGACAGCGGTGCTTCGCTACACCTTC | CASSSGTAVLRYTF
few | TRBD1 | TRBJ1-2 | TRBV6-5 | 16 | TGTGCCAGCAGGGAATTTGAGACAGGGAAAACCGGGGTCCTCACCTTC | CASREFETGKTGVLTF
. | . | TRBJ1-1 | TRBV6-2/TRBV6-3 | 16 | TGTGCCAGCAGTTACATACAACAGGGATTTCACACTGAAGCTTTCTTT | CASSYIQQGFHTEAFF
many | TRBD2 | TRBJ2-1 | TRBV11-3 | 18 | TGTGCCAGCAGCCCGGGGGGAGCGGGGGGGTTTGGAGACAATGAGCAGTTCTTC | CASSPGGAGGFGDNEQFF
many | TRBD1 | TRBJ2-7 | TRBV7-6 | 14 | TGTGCCAGCAGCTCCGGACAGGAGGTATACGAGCAGTACTTC | CASSSGQEVYEQYF
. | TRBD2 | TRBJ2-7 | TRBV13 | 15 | TGTGCCAGCAGCTCCAGCGGGGGGGGTTCCTACGAGCAGTACTTC | CASSSSGGGSYEQYF
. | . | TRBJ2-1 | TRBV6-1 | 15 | TGTGCCAGCAGGCGCGCCGCCAACTCCTACAATGAGCAGTTCTTC | CASRRAANSYNEQFF
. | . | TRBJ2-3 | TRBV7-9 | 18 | TGTGCCAGCAGCTTAGTAGCGACAGGTAGTCTCCTCACAGATACGCAGTATTTT | CASSLVATGSLLTDTQYF
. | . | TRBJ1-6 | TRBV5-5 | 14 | TGTGCCAGCACCCAGGGGAAGATAGGCTCACCCCTCCACTTT | CASTQGKIGSPLHF
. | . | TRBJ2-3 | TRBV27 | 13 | TGTGCCAGCAGTACCCGGGGGTGGGATACGCAGTATTTT | CASSTRGWDTQYF
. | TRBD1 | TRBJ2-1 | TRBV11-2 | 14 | TGTGCCAGCAGCTCGAGACAGGGGACGTATGAGCAGTTCTTC | CASSSRQGTYEQFF
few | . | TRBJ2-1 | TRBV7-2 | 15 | TGTGCCAGCAGCTCTCGGGGGACTTACTACAATGAGCAGTTCTTC | CASSSRGTYYNEQFF
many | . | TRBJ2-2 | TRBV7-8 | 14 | TGTGCCAGCAGCTTAGCCGCGGGGAACGGGGAGCTGTTTTTT | CASSLAAGNGELFF
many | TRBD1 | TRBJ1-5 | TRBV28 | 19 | TGTGCCAGCACCCTAACACTCCGGGACAGGGAGTCGGTTAATCAGCCCCAGCATTTT | CASTLTLRDRESVNQPQHF
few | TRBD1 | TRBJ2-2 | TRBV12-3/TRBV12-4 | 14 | TGTGCCAGCAGTCCTGGACAGGGAGGCGGGGAGCTGTTTTTT | CASSPGQGGGELFF
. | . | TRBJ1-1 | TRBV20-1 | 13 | TGCAGTGCTAGTAGTCATCCGAACACTGAAGCTTTCTTT | CSASSHPNTEAFF
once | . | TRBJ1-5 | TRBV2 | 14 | TGTGCCAGCAGTGAAGAGTGGGCGAATCAGCCCCAGCATTTT | CASSEEWANQPQHF
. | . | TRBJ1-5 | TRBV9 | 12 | TGTGCCAGCAGCGTAGGAGGGGTGCCCCAGCATTTT | CASSVGGVPQHF
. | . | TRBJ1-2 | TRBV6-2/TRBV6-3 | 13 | TGTGCCAGCAGTCCCGCCGGGGTCTATGGCTTCACCTTC | CASSPAGVYGFTF
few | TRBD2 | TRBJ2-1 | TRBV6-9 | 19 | TGTGCCAGCAGTTATTCTAGTGCGGGGGACCCTAGCTCCTACAATGAGCAGTTCTTC | CASSYSSAGDPSSYNEQFF
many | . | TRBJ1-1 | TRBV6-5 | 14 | TGTGCCAGCAGCGAGGGGCCCATGAACACTGAAGCTTTCTTT | CASSEGPMNTEAFF
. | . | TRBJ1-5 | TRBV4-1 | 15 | TGCGCCAGCAGCCAAGATAGGCCAGTCAATCAGCCCCAGCATTTT | CASSQDRPVNQPQHF
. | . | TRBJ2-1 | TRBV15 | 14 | TGTGCCACCAGCAGTCCGGGAGCGTACAATGAGCAGTTCTTC | CATSSPGAYNEQFF
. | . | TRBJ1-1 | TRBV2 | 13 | TGTGCCAGCGAGGGGGGCGGGTACACTGAAGCTTTCTTT | CASEGGGYTEAFF
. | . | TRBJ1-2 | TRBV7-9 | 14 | TGTGCCAGCAGCCCCGCCGACTTTAACTATGGCTACACCTTC | CASSPADFNYGYTF
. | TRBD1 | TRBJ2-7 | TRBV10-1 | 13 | TGCGCCACCGAACAGGGGCACTCCTACGAGCAGTACTTC | CATEQGHSYEQYF
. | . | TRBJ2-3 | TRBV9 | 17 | TGTGCCAGCAGCGTAGTGGGATTACGCGGGAAACCAGATACGCAGTATTTT | CASSVVGLRGKPDTQYF
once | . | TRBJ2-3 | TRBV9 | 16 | TGTGCCAGCAGCGTAGGTGGCAGGGGGGTTACAGATACGCAGTATTTT | CASSVGGRGVTDTQYF
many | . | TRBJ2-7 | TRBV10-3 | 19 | TGTGCCATCAGTGATTTTCGGGGCTTACCCAGCTCCTTGACATACGAGCAGTACTTC | CAISDFRGLPSSLTYEQYF
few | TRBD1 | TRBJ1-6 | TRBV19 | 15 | TGTGCCAGTAGTTTGAGGGGGCGGGTTAATTCACCCCTCCACTTT | CASSLRGRVNSPLHF
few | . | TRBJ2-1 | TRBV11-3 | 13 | TGTGCCAGCAGCACCACAGGGAGCGATGAGCAGTTCTTC | CASSTTGSDEQFF
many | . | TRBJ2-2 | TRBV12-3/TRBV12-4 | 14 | TGTGCCAGCAGTCCCGGGGCCTACACCGGGGAGCTGTTTTTT | CASSPGAYTGELFF
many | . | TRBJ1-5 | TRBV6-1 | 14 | TGTGCCAGCAGTGCGGACAGCTACAATCAGCCCCAGCATTTT | CASSADSYNQPQHF
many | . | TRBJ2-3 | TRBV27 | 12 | TGTGCCAGCACTAACCCACAGAAGACGCAGTATTTT | CASTNPQKTQYF
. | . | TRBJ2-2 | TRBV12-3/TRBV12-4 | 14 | TGTGCCAGCAGTTCGTCGGACCGGCCCGGGGAGCTGTTTTTT | CASSSSDRPGELFF
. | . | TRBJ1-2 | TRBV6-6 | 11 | TGTGCCAGTAAATCAGAGGATGGCTACACCTTC | CASKSEDGYTF
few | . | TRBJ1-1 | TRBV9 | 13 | TGTGCCAGCAGCGTAGGGGTGCCGACTGAAGCTTTCTTT | CASSVGVPTEAFF
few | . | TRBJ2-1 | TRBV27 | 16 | TGTGCCAGCAGTCCCCTTTTGGGGGCCTCCTACAATGAGCAGTTCTTC | CASSPLLGASYNEQFF
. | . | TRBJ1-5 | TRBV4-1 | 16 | TGCGCCAGCAGCCAAGTTGAGGGACGGGTAAATCAGCCCCAGCATTTT | CASSQVEGRVNQPQHF
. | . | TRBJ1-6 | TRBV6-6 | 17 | TGTGCCAGCAGTCCCTTCGACCAGACAGATCCGAATTCACCCCTCCACTTT | CASSPFDQTDPNSPLHF
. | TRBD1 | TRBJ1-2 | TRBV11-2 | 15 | TGTGCCAGCAGCTTAGGTACAGGGGGAATCTATGGCTACGCCTTC | CASSLGTGGIYGYAF